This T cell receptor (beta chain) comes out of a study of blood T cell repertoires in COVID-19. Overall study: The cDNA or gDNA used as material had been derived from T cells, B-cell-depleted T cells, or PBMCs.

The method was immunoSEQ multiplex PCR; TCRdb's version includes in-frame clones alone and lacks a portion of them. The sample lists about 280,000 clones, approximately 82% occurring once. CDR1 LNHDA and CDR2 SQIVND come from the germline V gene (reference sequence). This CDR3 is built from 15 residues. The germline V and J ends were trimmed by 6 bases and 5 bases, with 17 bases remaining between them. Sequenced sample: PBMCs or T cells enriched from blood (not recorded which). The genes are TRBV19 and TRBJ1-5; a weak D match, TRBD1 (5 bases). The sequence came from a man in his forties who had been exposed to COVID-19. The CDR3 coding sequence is TGTGCCAGTAGGATTACAGGCCTTGGGGATCAGCCCCAGCATTTT. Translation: CASRITGLGDQPQHF.